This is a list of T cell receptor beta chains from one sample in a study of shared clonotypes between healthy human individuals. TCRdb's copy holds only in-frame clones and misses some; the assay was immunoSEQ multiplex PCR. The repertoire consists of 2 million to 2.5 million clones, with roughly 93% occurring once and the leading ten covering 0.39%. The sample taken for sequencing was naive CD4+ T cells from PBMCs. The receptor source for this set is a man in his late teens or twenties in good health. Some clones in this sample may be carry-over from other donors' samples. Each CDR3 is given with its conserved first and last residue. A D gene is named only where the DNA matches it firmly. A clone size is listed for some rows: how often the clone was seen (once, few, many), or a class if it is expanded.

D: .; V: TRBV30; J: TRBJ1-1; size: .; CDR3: CASRAALFEAFF; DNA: TGTGCCTCGAGGGCGGCCCTGTTTGAAGCTTTCTTT
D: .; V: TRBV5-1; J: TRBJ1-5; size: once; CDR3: CASSLGDHSNQPQHF; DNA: TGCGCCAGCAGCTTAGGGGACCATAGCAATCAGCCCCAGCATTTT
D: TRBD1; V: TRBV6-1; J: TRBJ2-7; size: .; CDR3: CASSELPGQGTLWGEQYF; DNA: TGTGCCAGCAGTGAATTACCGGGACAGGGGACCCTTTGGGGTGAGCAGTACTTC
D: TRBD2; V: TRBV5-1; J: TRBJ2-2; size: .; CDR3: CASSRTGLAETNTGELFF; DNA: TGCGCCAGCAGCCGTACGGGACTAGCGGAGACGAACACCGGGGAGCTGTTTTTT
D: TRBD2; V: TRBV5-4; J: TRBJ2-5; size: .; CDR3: CASSFLRTSGRTPRETQYF; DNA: TGTGCCAGCAGCTTCTTGAGGACTAGCGGGAGGACCCCCCGAGAGACCCAGTACTTC
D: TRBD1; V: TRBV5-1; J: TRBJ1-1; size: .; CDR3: CASSLRGQGAMNTEAFF; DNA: TGCGCCAGCAGCTTGCGAGGACAGGGGGCTATGAACACTGAAGCTTTCTTT
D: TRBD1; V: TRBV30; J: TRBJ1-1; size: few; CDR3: CAWRAGGFGTEAFF; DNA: TGTGCCTGGAGGGCAGGGGGTTTCGGCACTGAAGCTTTCTTT
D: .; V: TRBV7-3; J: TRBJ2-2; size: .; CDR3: CASSLIRGTGELFF; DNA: TGTGCCAGCAGCTTAATTAGGGGAACCGGGGAGCTGTTTTTT
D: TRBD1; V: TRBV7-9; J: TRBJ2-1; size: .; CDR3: CASSSGTGGWQFF; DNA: TGTGCCAGCAGCTCCGGGACAGGGGGTTGGCAGTTCTTC
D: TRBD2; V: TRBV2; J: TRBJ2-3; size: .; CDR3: CASKTGTSGTDTQYF; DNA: TGTGCCAGCAAAACCGGGACTAGCGGGACAGATACGCAGTATTTT
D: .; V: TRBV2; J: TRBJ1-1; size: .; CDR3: CASSDETPNTEAFF; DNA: TGTGCCAGCAGTGACGAGACACCGAACACTGAAGCTTTCTTT
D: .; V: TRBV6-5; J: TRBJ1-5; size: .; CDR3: CASSYRASDQPQHF; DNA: TGTGCCAGCAGTTACAGGGCCAGCGATCAGCCCCAGCATTTT
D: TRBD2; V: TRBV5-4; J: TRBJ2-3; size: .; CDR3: CASSLSSGTLRDTQYF; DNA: TGTGCCAGCAGCTTATCGAGCGGGACCCTCAGGGATACGCAGTATTTT
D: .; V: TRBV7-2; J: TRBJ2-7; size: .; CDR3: CASSLSREDEQYF; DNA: TGTGCCAGCAGCTTGTCGAGGGAGGACGAGCAGTACTTC
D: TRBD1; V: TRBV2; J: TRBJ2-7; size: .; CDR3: CASRLDRAYEQYF; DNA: TGTGCCAGCAGATTGGACAGGGCGTACGAGCAGTACTTC
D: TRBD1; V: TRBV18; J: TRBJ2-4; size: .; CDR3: CASSPWTGTKNIQYF; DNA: TGTGCCAGCTCACCCTGGACAGGGACCAAAAACATTCAGTACTTC
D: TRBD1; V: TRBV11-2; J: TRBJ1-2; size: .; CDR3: CASSSLRQGRVESGYTF; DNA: TGTGCCAGCAGCTCACTCCGACAGGGGAGAGTTGAAAGTGGCTACACCTTC
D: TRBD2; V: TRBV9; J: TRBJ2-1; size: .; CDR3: CASSLLAGDNEQFF; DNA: TGTGCCAGCAGCCTACTAGCGGGAGACAATGAGCAGTTCTTC
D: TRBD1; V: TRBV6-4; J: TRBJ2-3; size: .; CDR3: CASSGGTGVTDTQYF; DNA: TGTGCCAGCAGTGGAGGGACAGGGGTAACAGATACGCAGTATTTT
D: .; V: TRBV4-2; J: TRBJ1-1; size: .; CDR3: CASSQGPRGDTEAFF; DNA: TGTGCCAGCAGCCAAGGGCCTCGTGGGGACACTGAAGCTTTCTTT
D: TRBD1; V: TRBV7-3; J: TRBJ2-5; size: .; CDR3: CASSFDRGSETQYF; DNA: TGTGCCAGCAGCTTTGACAGGGGGTCGGAGACCCAGTACTTC
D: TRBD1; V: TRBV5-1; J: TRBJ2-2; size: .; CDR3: CASSGQDPTGELFF; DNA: TGCGCCAGCAGCGGACAGGACCCCACCGGGGAGCTGTTTTTT
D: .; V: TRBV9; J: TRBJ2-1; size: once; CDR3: CASSPKTAHSYNEQFF; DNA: TGTGCCAGCAGCCCCAAGACAGCACACTCCTACAATGAGCAGTTCTTC
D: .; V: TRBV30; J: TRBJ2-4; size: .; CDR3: CAWSGNIQYF; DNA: TGTGCCTGGAGTGGCAACATTCAGTACTTC
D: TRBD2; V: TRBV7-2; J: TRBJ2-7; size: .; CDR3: CASSFPRGGGFAYEQYF; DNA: TGTGCCAGCAGCTTTCCGCGTGGGGGGGGTTTCGCCTACGAGCAGTACTTC
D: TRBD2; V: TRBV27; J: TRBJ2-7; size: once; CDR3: CASRTGTSGFYEQYF; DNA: TGTGCCAGCAGGACAGGGACTAGCGGATTCTACGAGCAGTACTTC
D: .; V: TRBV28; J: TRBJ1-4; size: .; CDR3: CASSPGGSVYEKLFF; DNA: TGTGCCAGCAGCCCGGGAGGGAGTGTGTATGAAAAACTGTTTTTT
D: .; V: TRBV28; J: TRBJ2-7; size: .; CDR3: CASRRGGTDEQYF; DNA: TGTGCCAGCCGAAGAGGGGGTACCGACGAGCAGTACTTC
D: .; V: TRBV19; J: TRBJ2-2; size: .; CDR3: CASTFRVTGELFF; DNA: TGTGCCAGTACATTTAGGGTCACCGGGGAGCTGTTTTTT
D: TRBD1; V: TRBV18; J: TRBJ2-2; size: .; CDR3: CASSPGQATGELFF; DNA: TGTGCCAGCTCACCGGGACAGGCCACCGGGGAGCTGTTTTTT
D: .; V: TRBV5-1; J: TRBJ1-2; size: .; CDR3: CASSPQGGYGYTF; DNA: TGCGCCAGCAGCCCGCAGGGAGGGTATGGCTACACCTTC
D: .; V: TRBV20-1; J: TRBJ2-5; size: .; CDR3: CSAPGETQYF; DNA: TGCAGTGCTCCCGGAGAGACCCAGTACTTC
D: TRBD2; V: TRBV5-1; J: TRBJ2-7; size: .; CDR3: CASSLTTSGIYEQYF; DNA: TGCGCCAGCAGCTTGACGACTAGCGGGATTTACGAGCAGTACTTC
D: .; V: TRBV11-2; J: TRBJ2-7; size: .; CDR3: CASSLVAPYEQYF; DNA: TGTGCCAGCAGCTTAGTAGCGCCGTACGAGCAGTACTTC
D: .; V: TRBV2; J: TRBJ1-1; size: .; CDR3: CASNQWATEAFF; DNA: TGTGCCAGCAACCAGTGGGCCACTGAAGCTTTCTTT
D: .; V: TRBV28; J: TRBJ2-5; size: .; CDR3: CASSLSSVQETQYF; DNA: TGTGCCAGCAGTTTATCATCCGTTCAAGAGACCCAGTACTTC
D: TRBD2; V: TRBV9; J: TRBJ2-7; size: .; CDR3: CASSVDSSGSTYEQYF; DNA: TGTGCCAGCAGCGTAGACTCTAGCGGGTCTACCTACGAGCAGTACTTC
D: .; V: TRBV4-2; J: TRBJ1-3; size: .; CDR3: CASSQSGSGNTIYF; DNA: TGTGCCAGCAGCCAGTCAGGGTCTGGAAACACCATATATTTT